This T cell receptor beta chain stems from a study of blood T cell repertoires in COVID-19. Overall study context: Spain, Italy and the United States supplied samples that represented acute and convalescent COVID-19. The cDNA or gDNA used as material had been derived from T cells, B-cell-depleted T cells, or PBMCs.

Under the authors' procedure: Nucleated cell number was recorded as an estimate derived from reference gene primer amplification. The table came from immunoSEQ multiplex PCR; TCRdb's copy has only in-frame clones and leaves some out. V, J and clone size derive from that table, while D and trimming were established from the DNA sequence. This sample has 68,000 or so clones, with 89% found just once. This CDR3 has 17 amino acids. CDR1 SGHRS and CDR2 YFSETQ come from the germline V gene. V gave up 0 bases and J gave up 0 bases, with 13 bases separating them. The sample consisted of peripheral blood. The chain combines TRBV5-1 with TRBJ1-3; D uncertain. The TCR comes from a man between 50 and 59 years old with active COVID-19. CDR3 in amino acids: CASSLGSRDTSGNTIYF. DNA for the CDR3: TGCGCCAGCAGCTTGGGCTCCCGAGACACCTCTGGAAACACCATATATTTT.